This is a list of T cell receptor beta chains from one sample in a study of T cell repertoires in cytomegalovirus infection. MiXCR, run by TCRdb on the reads, gives a single entry per CDR3 protein. The sample shows under 300,000 distinct CDR3 sequences, about 17% of them seen only once. Sequencing was performed on CD8+ T cells from PBMCs. The receptors here all came from a human donor in good health (CMV status not recorded). Some clones in this sample may be carry-over from other donors' samples. CDR3s include the opening cysteine and the closing phenylalanine or tryptophan. Clone size is not always given. Where it is, it says once, few, many or a class for expanded clones.

V,size,J,CDR3
TRBV4-1,many,TRBJ1-6,CASTPPGQGNSPLHF
TRBV14,-,TRBJ1-3,CASSPGLRNTIYF
TRBV6-2/TRBV6-3,-,TRBJ2-5,CASSYLPPGETQYF
TRBV19,-,TRBJ1-5,CATRTGFFQPQHF
TRBV2,-,TRBJ2-7,CASYQSHFPPYEQYF
TRBV13,-,TRBJ2-2,CASSSWVGAGELFF
TRBV27,-,TRBJ2-7,CASSPRATTLSYEQYF
TRBV20-1,few,TRBJ2-3,CSARDFQPSGDYTDTQYF
TRBV5-6,-,TRBJ2-1,CASSPDRGKKPSYNEQFF
TRBV7-6,many,TRBJ2-1,CASSFGGGLDTEQFF
TRBV27,many,TRBJ1-1,CASSLVGGNTEAFF
TRBV11-1,-,TRBJ2-7,CASSGTGMAYEQYF
TRBV7-9,-,TRBJ1-1,CASSSEGATTEAFF
TRBV7-6,many,TRBJ2-1,CASSFLAGVPSYNEQFF
TRBV6-2/TRBV6-3,many,TRBJ1-5,CASGPYSNQPQHF
TRBV2,few,TRBJ2-3,CASIGGDRGPGTDTQYF
TRBV5-6,-,TRBJ2-5,CASSLGGSETQYF
TRBV27,-,TRBJ1-1,CASSLIRVRTTEAFF